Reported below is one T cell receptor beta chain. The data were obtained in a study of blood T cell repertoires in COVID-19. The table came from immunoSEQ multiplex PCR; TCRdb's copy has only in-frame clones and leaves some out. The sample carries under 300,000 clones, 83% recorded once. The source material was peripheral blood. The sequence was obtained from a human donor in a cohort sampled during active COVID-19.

The chain's CDR3 is CASSGGLAVAYEQYF. The CDR3 DNA follows: TGTGCCAGTAGTGGGGGACTAGCGGTTGCCTACGAGCAGTACTTC. The V gene is TRBV19, the J gene TRBJ2-7; 11 bases align to TRBD2. V shed 5 bases, J shed 2 bases, and the junction held 5 bases outside the gene matches. CDR3 length: 15 amino acids. From germline, CDR1 is LNHDA and CDR2 SQIVND (reference sequence).